This TCR beta chain was sequenced in a study of T cell changes during pregnancy in multiple sclerosis. This clone was detected a few times. TCRdb's copy holds only in-frame clones and misses some; the assay was immunoSEQ multiplex PCR. The table includes approximately 88,000 clones, around 92% detected once. This TCR was sampled from a female donor with multiple sclerosis, enrolled in a pregnancy study. The material was peripheral blood, obtained in the third trimester of pregnancy.

The CDR3: CASSPRDRVRADTEAFF. The CDR3 region has the DNA TGTGCCAGCTCACCACGGGACAGGGTTCGCGCAGACACTGAAGCTTTCTTT. This chain connects TRBV18 to TRBJ1-1; 9 bases are shared with TRBD1. Germline CDR1 KGHSH, CDR2 LQKENI. The CDR3 loop spans 17 amino acids. J was trimmed by 3 bases and V by 1 base; bases with no gene match: 9.